This record concerns one TCR beta chain sequence. This entry belongs to a study of control samples from healthy donors and cancer patients. TCRdb's table, derived via immunoSEQ multiplex PCR, lists solely in-frame clones and lacks some. The top ten hold under 40% of the sample, which has about 120,000 clones, 80% to 90% seen once. Germline CDR1 and CDR2: MGHRA and YSYEKL. The CDR3 runs to 14 residues. V was trimmed by 0 bases and J by 6 bases, leaving 11 bases between them. The TCR was taken from a man aged 50 or older in good health. The chain links TRBV4-1 to TRBJ1-1; unclear D gene. Sequencing used blood. CDR3 sequence: CASSQDEGCPEAFF. CDR3 coding DNA: TGCGCCAGCAGCCAAGATGAAGGTTGTCCTGAAGCTTTCTTT.